Listed here is a single T cell receptor (beta chain). Its specificity is unknown. CDR3 length: 16 amino acids. Germline values: CDR1 LNHDA, CDR2 SQIVND (reference sequence). The sample belongs to a study of CXCR3-negative and CXCR3-positive naive CD8 T cells. Study observations and caveats: Diversity proved comparably high across both naive subsets and much lower in memory CD8+ cells. TRBV-TRBJ usage matched between naive CXCR3-negative and CXCR3-positive cells but not between memory cells.

5' RACE with UMI labels generated the TRB cDNA libraries. TCRdb re-called the 5' RACE reads; every CDR3 protein appears as one record, without DNA. This sample's table has some 41,000 distinct CDR3 sequences. The sorter processed each CD8+ T cell subset in triplicate at about 300,000 cells apiece. The chain couples TRBV19 to TRBJ2-4. Sequencing input: memory CD8+ T cells from blood. The receptor comes from a human donor in good health. Some clones in this sample may be carry-over from other donors' samples. The CDR3: CASSIVMGTAKNIQYF.